These 30 T cell receptor beta chains originate from one sample sequenced in a study of blood T cell repertoires in COVID-19 (dated by TCRdb to about 2020). Library creation used the immunoSEQ multiplex PCR assay. Drawn from immuneACCESS, this table holds only the in-frame rearrangements with V and J called that TCRdb kept. Clones are partly lost; checked studies trace under half to an unresolved V gene and leave the rest unexplained. This sample lists roughly 140,000 clones; 85% to 90% were detected once. The top ten clones comprise roughly 2.1% of the sample. The sequencing input was peripheral blood. These receptors all come from a human donor in a cohort sampled during active COVID-19.

The chain has TRBV9 and TRBJ1-6; 7 positions match TRBD1. The V gene end was trimmed by 3 bases and the J gene end by 3 bases; junction bases not matched to a gene: 3. The CDR3 runs to 15 residues. Germline-derived CDR1 and CDR2 are SGDLS and YYNGEE. This chain's CDR3 is CASSAAGGYNSPLHF. In DNA form, the CDR3 reads TGTGCCAGCAGCGCAGCAGGGGGCTATAATTCACCCCTCCACTTT.

V and J are TRBV21-1 and TRBJ1-1; the table's D call of TRBD1 was not tested on the DNA. TRBV21-1 is noted as a pseudogene. The CDR3 runs 17 residues. The CDR3 coding sequence is TGTGCCAGCAGCAAAGGAGGAAGTCGAGGGGGCAACACTGAAGCTTTCTTT. Encoded protein: CASSKGGSRGGNTEAFF.

The chain links TRBV30 to TRBJ2-3, with 7 positions matching TRBD1. The CDR3 has 16 residues. Germline V gives CDR1 GTSNPN, CDR2 SVGIG (reference sequence). With 3 bases clipped from V and 5 bases from J, the junction kept 14 bases outside the gene matches. For the CDR3, the DNA is TGTGCCTGGAGCCGCCGGACAGGTCCCGATTTAGATACGCAGTATTTT. Encoded protein: CAWSRRTGPDLDTQYF.

V usage is TRBV28 and J usage is TRBJ2-3, with D possibly matching TRBD1 (7 bases). The V and J ends lost 5 bases and 0 bases respectively, with 15 bases between them. CDR1 MDHEN and CDR2 SYDVKM come from the germline V gene. This CDR3 has 16 amino acids. Here the CDR3 DNA reads TGTGCCAGCAGTCCAATCAGGGGGACTAGCACAGATACGCAGTATTTT. It is translated as CASSPIRGTSTDTQYF.

The CDR3 protein is CASSMGLAVYEQYF. In nucleotides, the CDR3 is TGTGCCAGCAGTATGGGACTAGCGGTCTACGAGCAGTACTTC. The rearrangement uses TRBV27 and TRBJ2-7; 11 bases align to TRBD2. Germline V gene data show CDR1 as MNHEY and CDR2 as SMNVEV (reference sequence). The CDR3 totals 14 residues. V was clipped by 5 bases and J by 3 bases; unmatched bases: 3.

The V and J genes are TRBV3-1 (or the pseudogene TRBV3-2) and TRBJ1-4; D might be TRBD1 (5 bases). V was trimmed by 4 bases and J by 0 bases, leaving 15 bases between them. The CDR3 extends over 17 amino acids. Germline assignment: CDR1 LGHDT and CDR2 YNNKEL (reference sequence). DNA for the CDR3: TGTGCCAGCAGCCTTTGCATTCCAGGGCCAACTAATGAAAAACTGTTTTTT. It yields the protein CASSLCIPGPTNEKLFF.

Note on this clone: One end of the junction fails to match germline, which may point to a read error. CDR3: CASSPGGYNEQFF. In DNA, the CDR3 is TGTGCTAGCAGCCCAGGGGGTTACAATGAGCAGTTCTTC. This chain joins TRBV7-7 and TRBJ2-1, with 7 bases identical to TRBD1. The CDR3 totals 13 residues. The V gene's germline CDR1 is SSHAT and CDR2 FNYEAQ (reference sequence).

This CDR3 is CASRKTKGTGELFF. In DNA form, the CDR3 reads TGTGCCAGCAGGAAGACTAAGGGCACCGGGGAGCTGTTTTTT. This chain links TRBV6-5 with TRBJ2-2; TRBD2 might be the D (5 bases). Germline V gene lookup returns CDR1 MNHEY and CDR2 SVGAGI. The V and J ends lost 6 bases and 4 bases respectively, with 12 bases between them. The length of the CDR3 is 14 residues.

The V call is TRBV27, the J call TRBJ1-1; 10 bases line up with TRBD1. V lost 6 bases to trimming and J lost 10 bases; unmatched junction nucleotides: 17. This CDR3 is 16 amino acids long. Germline values: CDR1 MNHEY, CDR2 SMNVEV (reference sequence). Here the CDR3 DNA reads TGTGCCAGCAGCCTAAGGGACAGGGGAAGTGTGGAAGGAGCTTTCTTT. Amino acid sequence: CASSLRDRGSVEGAFF.

The V and J genes are TRBV6-4 and TRBJ1-6; D may be TRBD1 (5 bases). V lost 3 bases, J lost 7 bases, and 13 bases lay in between. CDR1 is MRHNA, CDR2 SNTAGT, per germline. The CDR3 runs 15 residues. This chain's CDR3 is CASSEGSGFNSPLHF. CDR3 bases: TGTGCCAGCAGTGAGGGGTCAGGGTTCAATTCACCCCTCCACTTT.

The chain links TRBV30 to TRBJ1-3; D perhaps matches TRBD1 (6 bases). The V gene lost 3 bases and the J gene lost 2 bases, with 11 bases spanning the gap. The V gene's germline CDR1 is GTSNPN and CDR2 SVGIG (reference sequence). The CDR3 is made up of 14 amino acids. The CDR3: CAWRPGATGNTIYF. In DNA form, the CDR3 reads TGTGCCTGGAGACCAGGGGCGACTGGAAACACCATATATTTT.

The chain is built from TRBV13 and TRBJ1-2; TRBD1 is a possible D gene (5 bases). The germline V and J ends were trimmed by 2 bases and 2 bases, with 9 bases remaining between them. The CDR3 runs 14 residues. Per the germline V gene, CDR1 is PRHDT and CDR2 is FYEKMQ (reference sequence). CDR3 loop: CASSLIGQNYGYTF. The CDR3 region has the DNA TGTGCCAGCAGCTTAATTGGACAAAACTATGGCTACACCTTC.

V usage is TRBV5-1 and J usage is TRBJ2-7, with TRBD2 identical over 10 bases. With V trimmed by 8 bases and J by 4 bases, 6 bases remained unmatched. The germline V gene has CDR1 SGHRS and CDR2 YFSETQ. This CDR3 comprises 13 residues. The CDR3 reads CASKPSGSYEQYF. CDR3 bases: TGCGCCAGTAAACCTAGCGGGAGTTACGAGCAGTACTTC.

The CDR3 spells CASSSRGVAEAFF. CDR3 nucleotides: TGTGCCAGCAGCAGCAGGGGGGTCGCTGAAGCTTTCTTT. The rearrangement links TRBV5-5 to TRBJ1-1; TRBD1 aligns across 7 bases. The CDR3 consists of 13 residues. Unmatched junction bases numbered 6, after V lost 4 bases and J lost 6 bases. Germline values: CDR1 SGHKS, CDR2 YYEKEE (reference sequence).

The chain has TRBV19 and TRBJ1-6; TRBD1 aligns across 10 bases. The length of the CDR3 is 16 residues. V was pared by 5 bases and J by 7 bases, with 8 bases of the junction left unmatched. Germline CDR1 is LNHDA and CDR2 is SQIVND (reference sequence). The CDR3 DNA follows: TGTGCCAGTAGTCCGTACCCGGGACAGGGGAATTCACCCCTCCACTTT. Encoded protein: CASSPYPGQGNSPLHF.

The chain recombines TRBV6-6 with TRBJ2-1; 7 nucleotides match TRBD1. Germline-derived CDR1 and CDR2 are MNHNY and SVGAGI (reference sequence). The V segment lost 5 bases and the J segment 9 bases; nucleotides outside the gene matches: 16. CDR3 length equals 16 residues. The CDR3 is CASSTQGQTMRGEQFF. The CDR3 DNA reads TGTGCCAGCAGTACCCAGGGACAGACTATGAGGGGTGAGCAGTTCTTC.

The V gene is TRBV6-5, the J gene TRBJ1-6; a possible D gene is TRBD1 (6 bases). Germline V gene sequence: CDR1 MNHEY, CDR2 SVGAGI. Between the trimmed V and J ends, which lost 5 bases and 5 bases, there was a span of 13 bases. The length of the CDR3 is 15 residues. The CDR3 DNA reads as TGTGCCAGCAGTATTCGCGACAGGAATAATTCACCCCTCCACTTT. Its translation is CASSIRDRNNSPLHF.

This clone has a handful of counts. The genes are TRBV4-2 and TRBJ2-1; D is unclear. Between the trimmed V and J ends, which lost 0 bases and 5 bases, there was a span of 11 bases. Germline CDR1 and CDR2: LGHNA and YNFKEQ. This CDR3 contains 15 residues. DNA for the CDR3: TGTGCCAGCAGCCAAGATACCGGGTCCCACAATGAGCAGTTCTTC. Its translation is CASSQDTGSHNEQFF.

The chain is built from TRBV18 and TRBJ2-2, with a weak D call TRBD1 (5 bases). Germline V gene data show CDR1 as KGHSH and CDR2 as LQKENI. The CDR3 covers 14 residues. Trimming cost V 4 bases and J 6 bases, with 12 bases left between them. CDR3 nucleotides: TGTGCCAGCTCACAGACAGATACGGCCGGGGAGCTGTTTTTT. Residues: CASSQTDTAGELFF.

The CDR3 protein is CASSLGLAGGWGTQYF. CDR3 DNA sequence: TGTGCCAGCAGCTTAGGTCTTGCGGGAGGTTGGGGTACGCAGTATTTT. The rearrangement uses TRBV11-2 and TRBJ2-3; 8 positions match TRBD2. This CDR3 spans 16 amino acids. Losses at the gene ends were 1 base for V and 8 bases for J; bases not matched to a gene: 11. Germline assignment: CDR1 SGHAT and CDR2 FQNNGV.

The V call is TRBV7-2, the J call TRBJ2-4; 9 nucleotides match TRBD2. With V trimmed by 5 bases and J by 0 bases, 8 bases remained unmatched. Germline V gene lookup returns CDR1 SGHTA and CDR2 FQGNSA. The CDR3 runs 17 residues. CDR3 DNA: TGTGCCAGCAGCCCAGGCGGGGGGGGGACAGCCAAAAACATTCAGTACTTC. Protein product: CASSPGGGGTAKNIQYF.

The chain is built from TRBV5-6 and TRBJ2-3, with 10 bases lining up with TRBD2. Germline CDR1 SGHDT, CDR2 YYEEEE. J was trimmed by 1 base and V by 2 bases; bases with no gene match: 1. The CDR3 has 15 amino acids. Here the CDR3 DNA reads TGTGCCAGCAGCTTCCTAGCGGGGGGCACAGATACGCAGTATTTT. Its translation: CASSFLAGGTDTQYF.

This clone was seen a few times. The J gene is TRBJ2-2, the V gene TRBV27; D unclear. V was pared by 10 bases and J by 0 bases, with 21 bases between. Germline CDR1 and CDR2: MNHEY and SMNVEV (reference sequence). The CDR3 runs to 17 residues. The CDR3 region is CATQKRAALTNTGELFF. CDR3 nucleotides: TGTGCCACGCAGAAGCGAGCAGCCCTTACGAACACCGGGGAGCTGTTTTTT.

The chain recombines TRBV7-9 with TRBJ1-6, with TRBD1 identical over 7 bases. CDR3 size: 13 residues. Trimming removed 1 base from V and 11 bases from J; junction bases left unmatched: 2. From germline, CDR1 is SEHNR and CDR2 FQNEAQ (reference sequence). CDR3 loop: CASSLEGATPLHF. CDR3 DNA sequence: TGTGCCAGCAGCTTAGAGGGGGCAACACCCCTCCACTTT.

The rearrangement links TRBV13 to TRBJ2-7, with a tentative D call TRBD1 (6 bases). The germline CDR1 and CDR2 sequences are PRHDT and FYEKMQ (reference sequence). The CDR3 covers 15 residues. Trimming removed 0 bases at V and 6 bases at J, with 15 bases between. CDR3 protein: CASSLGLQGPGEQYF. The CDR3 nucleotides are TGTGCCAGCAGCTTAGGATTGCAGGGGCCGGGCGAGCAGTACTTC.

V is TRBV27 and J is TRBJ2-1; 7 bases agree with TRBD1. This CDR3 has 17 amino acids. V lost 2 bases, J lost 5 bases, and 12 bases stayed unmatched. The germline gives CDR1 MNHEY, CDR2 SMNVEV (reference sequence). DNA of the CDR3: TGTGCCAGCAGTTTACCACGACACAGGGGAGAGAACAATGAGCAGTTCTTC. This sequence encodes CASSLPRHRGENNEQFF.

This clone was counted once. The rearrangement links TRBV4-1 to TRBJ2-1; 13 bases are a match to TRBD2. Germline V gene data show CDR1 as MGHRA and CDR2 as YSYEKL. The CDR3 totals 18 residues. V gave up 1 base and J gave up 5 bases; unmatched junction bases: 8. The CDR3 DNA reads TGCGCCAGCAGCCAAGCTCCACCGACTAGCGGGGGGAACAATGAGCAGTTCTTC. This codes for CASSQAPPTSGGNNEQFF.

The V gene is TRBV12-5, the J gene TRBJ2-1, with TRBD2 as a possible D gene (6 bases). Trimming shortened V by 6 bases and J by 5 bases, and 11 bases separated the two germline ends. The germline CDR1 and CDR2 sequences are LGHNT and FRNRAP. This CDR3 spans 13 amino acids. The CDR3 coding sequence is TGTGCTAGTGGCCCCCCGGGGGACAATGAGCAGTTCTTC. This encodes CASGPPGDNEQFF.

J is TRBJ2-5 and V is TRBV7-2; D gene ambiguous. Trimming removed 0 bases from V and 4 bases from J, with 9 bases in between. CDR3 length: 14 residues. The germline V gene encodes CDR1 SGHTA and CDR2 FQGNSA. CDR3 sequence reads: CASSLARSRETQYF. CDR3 in DNA: TGTGCCAGCAGCTTAGCGCGGAGCCGAGAGACCCAGTACTTC. Based on the CDR3 plus reference TRBV7-2 and TRBJ2-5, the full variable domain is GAGVSQSPSNKVTEKGKDVELRCDPISGHTALYWYRQSLGQGLEFLIYFQGNSAPDKSGLPSDRFSAERTGGSVSTLTIQRTQQEDSAVYLCASSLARSRETQYFGPGTRLLVL.

CDR3 DNA: TGTGCCAGCACCAGGACAGATAATTCACCCCTCCACTTT. Its translation: CASTRTDNSPLHF. The chain joins TRBV7-9 to TRBJ1-6; a possible D gene is TRBD1 (6 bases). Per the germline V gene, CDR1 is SEHNR and CDR2 is FQNEAQ (reference sequence). The CDR3 runs to 13 residues. The V end lost 7 bases, the J end lost 5 bases, and 9 bases lay between the germline ends.